The 3 T cell receptor beta chains listed next were all sequenced from one sample in a study of T cell responses to AZD1222 COVID-19 vaccine. Some clones are missing from TCRdb's copy, which holds only in-frame ones; the method was immunoSEQ multiplex PCR. The table has more than 85,000 clones, more than 70% seen once. Here the sequenced sample was peripheral blood, taken on day 0 of AZD1222 vaccination. The receptors were gathered from an adult in good health.

The rearrangement uses TRBV5-1 and TRBJ2-3; D might be TRBD1 (5 bases). Trimming cost V 2 bases and J 1 base, with 5 bases left between them. The CDR3 runs to 13 residues. Per germline, CDR1 SGHRS and CDR2 YFSETQ. CDR3 in DNA: TGCGCCAGCAGCTTAGGGGGCACAGATACGCAGTATTTT. Its protein product is CASSLGGTDTQYF. The variable domain in full, with the rest retrieved from reference TRBV5-1 and TRBJ2-3, is KAGVTQTPRYLIKTRGQQVTLSCSPISGHRSVSWYQQTPGQGLQFLFEYFSETQRNKGNFPGRFSGRQFSNSRSEMNVSTLELGDSALYLCASSLGGTDTQYFGPGTRLTVL.

V gene TRBV9 combines with J gene TRBJ2-1; D is unresolved. Germline CDR1 SGDLS, CDR2 YYNGEE. Trimming stripped 3 bases from V and 15 bases from J, with 16 bases between. This CDR3 is 12 amino acids long. CDR3 amino acids: CASSGGVGAPFF. The CDR3 region has the DNA TGTGCCAGCAGCGGTGGAGTTGGTGCGCCGTTCTTC. Looking up the rest from reference TRBV9 and TRBJ2-1 gives the full variable domain: DSGVTQTPKHLITATGQRVTLRCSPRSGDLSVYWYQQSLDQGLQFLIQYYNGEERAKGNILERFSAQQFPDLHSELNLSSLELGDSALYFCASSGGVGAPFFGPGTRLTVL.

In this sample, this clone turned up once. The chain employs TRBV14 and TRBJ1-1; no clear D. The germline V gene has CDR1 SGHDN and CDR2 FVKESK. The CDR3 has 12 amino acids. Trimming removed 2 bases at V and 11 bases at J, with 12 bases between. CDR3 in amino acids: CASSQSSTTAFF. The CDR3 nucleotides are TGTGCCAGCAGCCAATCTAGCACTACCGCTTTCTTT.